The clone carrying this TCR beta chain showed up just a few times. Antigen specificity is unknown. These data originate in a study of cytomegalovirus exposure and HLA in healthy donors. Findings and caveats of the study: Reports indicate that TCR beta sequences accurately predicted the HLA-A and HLA-B alleles of most subjects. Per a later analysis, HLA-associated TCR beta chains showed more clonal expansion than other, equally common TCR beta chains. Sequencing depth across donors, presence/absence analyses assumed, was roughly uniform.

It was with 60 Vbeta and 13 Jbeta primers that the PCR ran. Some clones are missing from TCRdb's copy, which holds only in-frame ones; the method was immunoSEQ multiplex PCR. The table has 95,000 to 150,000 clones, about 16% seen once. This CDR3 spans 13 amino acids. V trimming: 1 base; J trimming: 9 bases; junction bases outside the gene matches: 4. In germline, CDR1 is SQVTM, CDR2 ANQGSEA. The sequencing input was PBMCs. This clonotype was sampled from a woman aged 18 to 35 in good health and CMV-seronegative. This chain links TRBV29-1 with TRBJ2-1, with TRBD1 identical over 9 bases. The CDR3 nucleotides read TGCAGCGTTGAAGGACAGGGGGTAATTGAGCAGTTCTTC. Amino acid sequence: CSVEGQGVIEQFF.